These 20 T cell receptor beta chains originate from one sample sequenced in a study of glioma-infiltrating T cells (TCRdb year 2016). The instrument was an Illumina MiSeq. TCR alpha and beta CDR3 regions were amplified with the iRepertoire nested amplicon-rescue multiplex PCR (arm-PCR) platform from RNA. TCRdb redid the processing of the public reads, applying fastp at Q25 and MiXCR, and retained in-frame beta chains. Every entry covers one CDR3 protein and lists the most common genes and DNA from its rows. The table for this sample lists about 410,000 distinct CDR3 sequences; about two fifths of them were counted only once. The biggest ten clones account for around 12% of the sample. What was sequenced was glioma tissue, nonneoplastic brain tissue, or PBMCs (not recorded which). The receptors derive from a human donor with low-grade glioma or glioblastoma, undergoing nonglioma brain surgery, or in good health (not recorded which).

This clonotype occurred many times. The chain joins TRBV20-1 to TRBJ2-7; D remains unclear. Germline assignment: CDR1 DFQATT and CDR2 SNEGSKA (reference sequence). Between the trimmed V and J ends, which lost 1 base and 2 bases, there was a span of 6 bases. The CDR3 spans 12 residues. CDR3 region: CSARVVTYEQYF. Here the CDR3 DNA reads TGCAGTGCTAGAGTCGTTACCTACGAGCAGTACTTC.

This clonotype was seen many times. This chain uses TRBV28 with TRBJ2-7, with TRBD2 matching over 7 bases. The germline gives CDR1 MDHEN, CDR2 SYDVKM. This CDR3 is built from 17 residues. V shed 5 bases, J shed 5 bases, and the junction held 18 bases outside the gene matches. The CDR3 here is CASSGRVGSGSNDEQYF. DNA of the CDR3: TGTGCCAGCAGTGGACGGGTGGGTAGCGGGTCCAACGACGAGCAGTACTTC.

This clonotype was seen only once. The chain recombines TRBV4-1 with TRBJ2-7; D is possibly TRBD1 (5 bases). The CDR3 spans 15 residues. V was trimmed by 1 base and J by 4 bases, leaving 14 bases between them. The germline V gene encodes CDR1 MGHRA and CDR2 YSYEKL. CDR3 in amino acids: CASSQAQGGGYEQYF. The CDR3 region has the DNA TGCGCCAGCAGCCAAGCCCAGGGTGGTGGGTACGAGCAGTACTTC.

This chain links TRBV27 with TRBJ2-7; 9 positions match TRBD2. The CDR3 length is 16 residues. V shed 5 bases, J shed 7 bases, and the junction held 15 bases outside the gene matches. Germline V gives CDR1 MNHEY, CDR2 SMNVEV (reference sequence). As DNA, the CDR3 is TGTGCCAGCAGTCCGGGAACTAGCGGGCTGTACAATGAGCAGTACTTC. This sequence encodes CASSPGTSGLYNEQYF.

This chain links TRBV19 with TRBJ2-2, with 11 bases that match TRBD2. The CDR3 contains 18 residues. Per germline, CDR1 LNHDA and CDR2 SQIVND (reference sequence). Trimming removed 5 bases from V and 0 bases from J; junction bases left unmatched: 8. The CDR3 loop is CASSHRTSGSANTGELFF. In nucleotides, the CDR3 is TGTGCCAGTAGTCACCGGACTAGCGGGTCCGCGAACACCGGGGAGCTGTTTTTT.

A remark on this clonotype: Being one base from a much bigger clone, this may be a read error. The chain has TRBV27 and TRBJ2-3, with 9 positions matching TRBD2. The CDR3 is 15 amino acids. Germline V CDR1 and CDR2: MNHEY, SMNVEV (reference sequence). The CDR3 coding sequence is TGTGCCAGCAGTTGGTCAGCGGGAGGAACAGATTCGCAGTATTTT. It codes for CASSWSAGGTDSQYF.

This clonotype has more than one count but fewer than ten. The chain joins TRBV4-3 to TRBJ2-3; 9 nucleotides match TRBD2. This CDR3 contains 18 residues. V gave up 4 bases and J gave up 6 bases; unmatched junction bases: 17. Germline V gene sequence: CDR1 LGHNA, CDR2 YSLEER. CDR3 nucleotides: TGCGCCAGCAGCCTCGTACCGGGACTAGCACTCCAGGGGGATACGCAGTATTTT. Its protein product is CASSLVPGLALQGDTQYF.

A word on this clonotype: A much more abundant neighbour one base away suggests this may be a read error. The chain is built from TRBV6-2 or TRBV6-3 and TRBJ1-1; D call uncertain. Trimming took off 2 bases at V and 9 bases at J, with 10 bases between the two ends. Germline lookup yields CDR1 MNHEY and CDR2 SVGEGT. The length of the CDR3 is 12 residues. Here the CDR3 reads CASSYPTPKAFF. CDR3 sequence (DNA): TGTGCCAGCAGTTACCCGACACCCAAAGCTTTCTTT.

The chain carries TRBV28 and TRBJ2-5; 7 nucleotides line up with TRBD2. The CDR3 totals 15 residues. Trimming at V came to 7 bases and at J to 1 base, leaving 9 bases not matched to a gene. Germline lookup yields CDR1 MDHEN and CDR2 SYDVKM. This chain's CDR3 is CASNEQGGPQETQYF. The CDR3 DNA reads TGTGCCAGCAACGAGCAGGGAGGGCCCCAAGAGACCCAGTACTTC.

This clonotype came up once. Possible read error: a much larger clone is one base away. The chain uses TRBV4-1 and TRBJ2-3; D unclear. This CDR3 region has 13 residues. Germline V gives CDR1 MGHRA, CDR2 YSYEKL. Trimming took off 1 base at V and 7 bases at J, with 9 bases between the two ends. The CDR3 DNA is TGCGCCAGCAGCCAAGTTGGGCGCTATACGCAGTATTTT. It translates to CASSQVGRYTQYF.

The chain combines TRBV19 with TRBJ2-3, with D possibly TRBD1 on 6 matching bases. V dropped 10 bases and J dropped 3 bases, with 20 bases sitting between them. This CDR3 has 15 amino acids. Germline CDR1 and CDR2: LNHDA and SQIVND (reference sequence). DNA for the CDR3: TGTGCCACGACTCCGGACAGTAGGTTAACAGATACGCAGTATTTT. This encodes CATTPDSRLTDTQYF.

The chain combines TRBV27 with TRBJ1-2; no firm D call. CDR3 length: 12 residues. V dropped 4 bases and J dropped 7 bases, with 10 bases sitting between them. Germline assignment: CDR1 MNHEY and CDR2 SMNVEV (reference sequence). This CDR3 reads CASSYGPVGYTF. The CDR3 nucleotides are TGTGCCAGCAGTTATGGGCCTGTTGGCTACACCTTC.

Many counts were recorded for this clonotype. The V gene is TRBV6-2 or TRBV6-3, the J gene TRBJ2-3; 8 bases are shared with TRBD2. The V gene end was trimmed by 7 bases and the J gene end by 2 bases; junction bases not matched to a gene: 5. The germline V gene has CDR1 MNHEY and CDR2 SVGEGT. The CDR3 is 14 residues long. The CDR3, as DNA: TGTGCCAGCAACCTAGCGGGTTTCACAGATACGCAGTATTTT. As protein: CASNLAGFTDTQYF.

This clonotype turned up a few times. The rearrangement uses TRBV4-1 and TRBJ2-4; 9 nucleotides line up with TRBD2. The germline gives CDR1 MGHRA, CDR2 YSYEKL. CDR3 length: 20 amino acids. Losses at the gene ends were 0 bases for V and 5 bases for J; bases not matched to a gene: 17. CDR3 loop: CASSQDKWYVASGIENIQYF. The DNA for the CDR3 is TGCGCCAGCAGCCAAGATAAGTGGTACGTGGCTAGCGGGATAGAAAACATTCAGTACTTC.

Concerning this clonotype: A read error is possible here, since a much larger clone lies one base away. The conserved final phenylalanine or tryptophan is absent from the CDR3, which likely points to a read error. The chain uses TRBV6-1 and TRBJ1-5, with D possibly being TRBD1 (5 bases). This CDR3 has 14 amino acids. The ends were cut back, 5 bases at V and 2 bases at J, with 10 bases in the middle. Germline V gene sequence: CDR1 MNHNS, CDR2 SASEGT. The CDR3 loop is CASSRDWGNQPQHI. CDR3 nucleotide sequence: TGTGCCAGCAGTCGGGACTGGGGCAATCAGCCCCAGCATATT.

As concerns this clonotype: Being one base from a much bigger clone, this may be a read error. This sequence joins TRBV6-2 or TRBV6-3 and TRBJ2-1; tentative D call: TRBD1 (7 bases). The CDR3 spans 13 residues. The germline V and J ends were trimmed by 2 bases and 14 bases, with 16 bases remaining between them. Germline V lookup: CDR1 MNHEY, CDR2 SVGEGT. In nucleotides, the CDR3 is TGTGCCAGCAGTTACACAACAGGGGCGGGAAAGTTCTTC. Protein product: CASSYTTGAGKFF.

V gene TRBV4-1 combines with J gene TRBJ1-1; D may be TRBD1 (6 bases). V was clipped by 4 bases and J by 0 bases, with 15 bases between them. The CDR3 contains 16 residues. CDR1 and CDR2 (germline): MGHRA, YSYEKL. CDR3 sequence (DNA): TGCGCCAGCAGCCGGTCGAGGGGGACTGTGAACACTGAAGCTTTCTTT. Translated: CASSRSRGTVNTEAFF.

The J gene is TRBJ2-1, the V gene TRBV7-6; 9 bases fit TRBD2. The ends lost 1 base at V and 9 bases at J; junction bases unmatched: 10. The CDR3 totals 16 residues. Germline V lookup: CDR1 SGHVS, CDR2 FNYEAQ. CDR3 coding DNA: TGTGCCAGCAGCTTAGTTCCTGGCGGGAGGGCCGGTGAGCAGTTCTTC. Protein: CASSLVPGGRAGEQFF.

This clonotype was detected many times. The chain recombines TRBV28 with TRBJ2-1; D uncertain. With 8 bases removed from V and 4 bases from J, the gap between germline ends came to 12 bases. CDR1 is MDHEN, CDR2 SYDVKM, per germline. The length of the CDR3 is 13 residues. CDR3 nucleotide sequence: TGTGCCAGCGGTCGTAGTTTATACAATGAGCAGTTCTTC. Its translation: CASGRSLYNEQFF. Full variable domain (remainder filled in from reference TRBV28 and TRBJ2-1): DVKVTQSSRYLVKRTGEKVFLECVQDMDHENMFWYRQDPGLGLRLIYFSYDVKMKEKGDIPEGYSVSREKKERFSLILESASTNQTSMYLCASGRSLYNEQFFGPGTRLTVL.

Regarding this clonotype: This could be a read error, since a much larger clone is one nucleotide away. The chain combines TRBV20-1 with TRBJ2-3; 10 bases agree with TRBD2. The CDR3 is 15 amino acids. Germline CDR1 DFQATT, CDR2 SNEGSKA (reference sequence). The CDR3 DNA follows: TGCAGTGATAGAGATAGCGGGAGGAGTACAGATACGCAGTATTTT. This encodes CSDRDSGRSTDTQYF.